This T cell receptor (beta chain) emerged from a study of CD8 T cells in ankylosing spondylitis. Whole-study findings and limits: Typical of ankylosing spondylitis blood, it appeared, was a TCR beta motif of several highly homologous variants. Reported data indicate significant enrichment of disease-linked clones within matched ankylosing spondylitis synovial fluid. Disease-linked clones bore a CD8+ phenotype, appearing relatively rarely in peripheral blood.

The germline V gene encodes CDR1 MNHNS and CDR2 SASEGT. V lost 1 base, J lost 9 bases, and 19 bases lay in between. The CDR3 sequence is 16 residues long. Construction of TCR beta libraries was performed using quantitative 5'-RACE with molecular barcodes. Each CDR3 protein gets one entry after TCRdb re-called the 5' RACE reads with MiXCR. Of hundreds of thousands of distinct CDR3 sequences listed, over 15% are singletons. Points on this clonotype: The antigen is undetermined.

This TCR was recovered from a male donor with ankylosing spondylitis. This rearrangement joins TRBV6-1 to TRBJ1-5; D is uncertain. The sample comprised blood, either unsorted or a sorted T cell fraction (not recorded which). CDR3 region: CASSEDWGSPWGPQHF. The CDR3 DNA reads as TGTGCCAGCAGTGAAGATTGGGGTTCCCCTTGGGGGCCCCAGCATTTT.